Shown below are 10 T cell receptor beta chains from a single sample sequenced in a study of blood T cell repertoires in COVID-19. This table comes from immunoSEQ multiplex PCR, and its TCRdb copy is limited to in-frame clones, with some not included. The data contain 50,000 to 75,000 clones, around 70% of them seen just once; the ten biggest clones take up more than 15%. The sequencing input was peripheral blood. The receptors originated from a woman in her forties or fifties with active or convalescent COVID-19.

This chain connects TRBV5-1 to TRBJ1-4; 7 nucleotides align to TRBD1. There are 14 residues in the CDR3. J lost 11 bases, V lost 1 base, and 8 bases had no gene match. Germline V CDR1 and CDR2: SGHRS, YFSETQ. The CDR3 nucleotides are TGCGCCAGCAGCTTGAGTCTCGACAGGGACAAACTGTTTTTT. This sequence encodes CASSLSLDRDKLFF.

The V gene is TRBV5-1, the J gene TRBJ1-1; a possible D gene is TRBD1 (6 bases). The CDR3 length is 13 residues. CDR1 is SGHRS and CDR2 is YFSETQ in the germline V gene. With 3 bases removed from V and 6 bases from J, the gap between germline ends came to 12 bases. The DNA for the CDR3 is TGCGCCAGCAGCTCAACAGGGACCGCTGAAGCTTTCTTT. The encoded protein is CASSSTGTAEAFF.

The chain couples TRBV29-1 to TRBJ2-3; 7 bases fit TRBD1. The CDR3 consists of 14 residues. Per germline, CDR1 SQVTM and CDR2 ANQGSEA. The trim removed 4 bases at V and 0 bases at J, leaving 4 bases unmatched. CDR3 sequence (DNA): TGCAGCGTTGGGGCAGGGGGAAGCACAGATACGCAGTATTTT. Translated, it gives CSVGAGGSTDTQYF.

This clone was seen a single time. Likely a read error: the CDR3 ends without its conserved phenylalanine or tryptophan. The DNA is left out, because the CDR3 cannot be placed on it with certainty; the CDR3 is given as TCRdb lists it. The V call is TRBV3-1 (or the pseudogene TRBV3-2), the J call TRBJ2-7; TRBD2 is the table's D call and was not checked against the DNA. The germline CDR1 and CDR2 sequences are LGHDT and YNNKEL (reference sequence). The CDR3 numbers 14 amino acids, ends counted. The CDR3 region is CASSQDHLAGEVKY.

J is TRBJ1-4 and V is TRBV11-2, with D possibly being TRBD1 (6 bases). Trimming pared 1 base from V and 5 bases from J, leaving 17 bases between. Germline CDR1 SGHAT, CDR2 FQNNGV. This CDR3 region has 17 residues. The CDR3 DNA sequence: TGTGCCAGCAGCTTAGCGTCTCTCAGGGGTTTCAATGAAAAACTGTTTTTT. Translation: CASSLASLRGFNEKLFF.

The gene calls are TRBV10-2 and TRBJ2-7; the D gene is possibly TRBD2 (5 bases). The CDR3 is 11 residues long. Between the trimmed V and J ends, which lost 7 bases and 7 bases, there was a span of 11 bases. The germline V gene has CDR1 WSHSY and CDR2 SAAADI. The chain's CDR3 is CASTQGGEQYF. Written as DNA, the CDR3 is TGCGCCAGCACCCAAGGCGGGGAGCAGTACTTC.

The CDR3 is CASSRDRDQYGYTF. In DNA form, the CDR3 reads TGTGCCAGCAGCCGGGACAGAGATCAGTATGGCTACACCTTC. The chain is built from TRBV6-2 or TRBV6-3 and TRBJ1-2, with 7 bases fitting TRBD1. V was pared by 6 bases and J by 5 bases, with 9 bases of the junction left unmatched. From germline, CDR1 is MNHEY and CDR2 SVGEGT. The CDR3 covers 14 residues.

This clone has more than one count but fewer than ten. This chain connects TRBV5-8 to TRBJ2-2; TRBD2 aligns across 10 bases. V lost 1 base, J lost 6 bases, and 12 bases stayed unmatched. In germline, CDR1 is SGHTS, CDR2 YDEGEE. This CDR3 is 18 amino acids long. The CDR3 is CASSLLWSGRAIPGELFF. The CDR3 DNA follows: TGTGCCAGCAGCTTGTTGTGGAGCGGGAGGGCCATCCCCGGGGAGCTGTTTTTT.

This clone was observed many times. This chain connects TRBV10-3 to TRBJ2-2, with 13 bases that match TRBD2. There are 17 residues in the CDR3. Germline V gene sequence: CDR1 ENHRY, CDR2 SYGVKD. The J segment lost 5 bases and the V segment lost 4 bases, leaving 7 bases of the junction unmatched. Here the CDR3 DNA reads TGTGCCATCAGTGCCGGACTAGCGGGAGAGATTACCGGGGAGCTGTTTTTT. Translated: CAISAGLAGEITGELFF.

J is TRBJ1-2 and V is TRBV5-6, with 8 bases identical to TRBD1. CDR3 length: 15 residues. With 10 bases clipped from V and 2 bases from J, the junction kept 13 bases outside the gene matches. Germline CDR1 reads SGHDT; CDR2 reads YYEEEE. CDR3 coding DNA: TGTGCCTACAGCTTTTCCCCAGGGGGCAACTATGGCTACACCTTC. Amino acid sequence: CAYSFSPGGNYGYTF.